A single sample gave rise to the 23 T cell receptor beta chains below, sequenced in a study of T cells after somatic rescue of genetic block. Some clones are missing from TCRdb's copy, which holds only in-frame ones; the method was immunoSEQ multiplex PCR. The sample lists approximately 65,000 clones, 80% to 95% occurring once. Sequenced sample: peripheral blood mononuclear cells (PBMCs). The receptors shown here come from a man aged 40-55 years.

The V call is TRBV2, the J call TRBJ2-1, with 14 positions matching TRBD2. The length of the CDR3 is 14 residues. The junction had 3 bases not matched to a gene; V was cut back by 4 bases and J by 10 bases. Germline lookup yields CDR1 SNHLY and CDR2 FYNNEI. CDR3 protein: CASSVGLAGGEQFF. The DNA of the CDR3 is TGTGCCAGCAGTGTCGGACTAGCGGGGGGCGAGCAGTTCTTC.

CDR3 coding DNA: TGTGCCAGCAGTCCCCCGGGACTAGCGGGAAGAGAGCAGTACTTC. It translates to CASSPPGLAGREQYF. V usage is TRBV28 and J usage is TRBJ2-7; TRBD2 aligns across 13 bases. V lost 5 bases, J lost 7 bases, and 8 bases stayed unmatched. Germline lookup yields CDR1 MDHEN and CDR2 SYDVKM. This CDR3 has 15 residues.

The rearrangement uses TRBV15 and TRBJ2-3; TRBD1 is a possible D gene (6 bases). The CDR3 covers 15 residues. V dropped 0 bases and J dropped 4 bases, with 11 bases sitting between them. Germline V lookup: CDR1 LNHNV, CDR2 YYDKDF (reference sequence). CDR3 DNA: TGTGCCACCAGCAGAGATATGAACAGGGCAGATACGCAGTATTTT. Translation: CATSRDMNRADTQYF.

V and J are TRBV6-5 and TRBJ2-1; TRBD2 matches 13 bases. The CDR3 sequence is 15 residues long. Germline V gene sequence: CDR1 MNHEY, CDR2 SVGAGI. V shed 6 bases and J 4 bases; nucleotides not matched to a gene: 3. The CDR3 spells CASSSGLAGYNEQFF. DNA for the CDR3: TGTGCCAGCAGCTCGGGACTAGCGGGGTACAATGAGCAGTTCTTC.

The gene calls are TRBV10-2 and TRBJ2-6; D uncertain. CDR1 is WSHSY and CDR2 is SAAADI in the germline V gene. With 3 bases removed from V and 4 bases from J, the gap between germline ends came to 16 bases. CDR3 length equals 17 residues. CDR3 nucleotides: TGCGCCAGCAGTGAATTGTGGTTGGGATCCGGGGCCAACGTCCTGACTTTC. As protein: CASSELWLGSGANVLTF.

This clone occurred once. The V and J genes are TRBV6-1 and TRBJ1-1; D remains unclear. The V end lost 2 bases, the J end lost 2 bases, and 12 bases lay between the germline ends. The CDR3 is made up of 15 amino acids. Germline CDR1 and CDR2: MNHNS and SASEGT. The CDR3 bases are TGTGCCAGCAGTGAACTCCCCCACATCAACACTGAAGCTTTCTTT. Protein: CASSELPHINTEAFF.

The CDR3 DNA reads as TGTGCCAGCAGCTTACGCCAGGGGGGGACGAGGGATGAGCAGTTCTTC. This sequence encodes CASSLRQGGTRDEQFF. The gene calls are TRBV7-9 and TRBJ2-1; D may correspond to TRBD1 or TRBD2 (7 bases each). The CDR3 totals 16 residues. Trimming removed 2 bases from V and 8 bases from J, with 19 bases in between. Germline CDR1 SEHNR, CDR2 FQNEAQ (reference sequence).

The V call is TRBV5-4, the J call TRBJ2-5; TRBD1 aligns across 7 bases. The CDR3 is 15 residues long. J was trimmed by 2 bases and V by 2 bases; bases with no gene match: 6. Germline CDR1 SGHNT, CDR2 YYREEE (reference sequence). The chain's CDR3 is CASSFQGERQETQYF. The CDR3 coding sequence is TGTGCCAGCAGCTTCCAGGGGGAACGGCAAGAGACCCAGTACTTC.

This chain links TRBV4-1 with TRBJ2-3; 9 bases map to TRBD2. Looked up from germline, CDR1 is MGHRA and CDR2 is YSYEKL. CDR3 size: 16 residues. J lost 3 bases, V lost 0 bases, and 4 bases had no gene match. The CDR3 DNA sequence: TGCGCCAGCAGCCAAGAGCGGGAGGGGAGGACAGATACGCAGTATTTT. Its translation is CASSQEREGRTDTQYF.

The CDR3 nucleotides are TGTGCCAGCAGCGTCCTCTCCGGGACAGTAAGCTACGAGCAGTACTTC. Protein: CASSVLSGTVSYEQYF. The V call is TRBV7-8, the J call TRBJ2-7, with 7 bases aligning to TRBD1. With 5 bases clipped from V and 3 bases from J, the junction kept 13 bases outside the gene matches. CDR3 length equals 16 residues. Germline V gene lookup returns CDR1 SGHVS and CDR2 FQNEAQ.

The V and J genes are TRBV29-1 and TRBJ2-7; TRBD1 matches at 10 bases. This CDR3 has 14 residues. The V gene end was trimmed by 6 bases and the J gene end by 0 bases; junction bases not matched to a gene: 5. Germline loops: CDR1 SQVTM, CDR2 ANQGSEA. Written as DNA, the CDR3 is TGCAGCGTCTCCGGGACAGGGGACTCCTACGAGCAGTACTTC. Translated: CSVSGTGDSYEQYF.

The V gene is TRBV2, the J gene TRBJ2-1, with TRBD1 as a possible D gene (5 bases). This CDR3 has 14 residues. Germline-derived CDR1 and CDR2 are SNHLY and FYNNEI. Trimming took 6 bases from V and 5 from J, leaving 14 bases between them. CDR3 nucleotides: TGTGCCAGCAGGACCAAAGGGGTAGACAATGAGCAGTTCTTC. Translated, it gives CASRTKGVDNEQFF.

In this sample, this clone turned up once. This chain links TRBV18 with TRBJ2-7; 9 bases align to TRBD1. CDR1 is KGHSH and CDR2 is LQKENI in the germline V gene. V lost 1 base and J lost 6; bases outside the gene matches: 4. The CDR3 contains 14 residues. The CDR3: CASSPRGTGSEQYF. The CDR3 coding sequence is TGTGCCAGCTCACCACGTGGGACAGGGAGCGAGCAGTACTTC.

The V gene is TRBV5-4, the J gene TRBJ1-4; TRBD1 might be the D (5 bases). The CDR3 sequence is 15 residues long. V lost 0 bases and J lost 5, with 11 bases in between. Germline V lookup: CDR1 SGHNT, CDR2 YYREEE (reference sequence). The CDR3 sequence is CASSLDGAGNEKLFF. The CDR3 DNA sequence: TGTGCCAGCAGCTTGGACGGGGCAGGGAATGAAAAACTGTTTTTT.

The V call is TRBV15, the J call TRBJ1-5; D is unclear. Trimming pared 4 bases from V and 2 bases from J, leaving 9 bases between. CDR3 length equals 14 residues. The V gene's germline CDR1 is LNHNV and CDR2 YYDKDF (reference sequence). The CDR3 sequence is CATSTPGGNQPQHF. CDR3 in DNA: TGTGCCACCAGCACGCCCGGTGGCAATCAGCCCCAGCATTTT.

The chain is built from TRBV10-3 and TRBJ2-2; no definite D call. V lost 0 bases, J lost 1 base, and 12 bases lay in between. Germline V gene sequence: CDR1 ENHRY, CDR2 SYGVKD. The CDR3 covers 17 residues. CDR3 sequence (DNA): TGTGCCATCAGTGAGTCTACTTTGTGGGGGAACACCGGGGAGCTGTTTTTT. Translating it yields CAISESTLWGNTGELFF.

DNA for the CDR3: TGTGCCAGCACCCCCCGCCGGACAAGACAAGAGACCCAGTACTTC. Translation gives CASTPRRTRQETQYF. V usage is TRBV21-1 and J usage is TRBJ2-5; TRBD1 is taken as the D call from the table, unchecked against the DNA. TRBV21-1 is shown as a pseudogene. This CDR3 spans 15 amino acids.

The J gene is TRBJ2-1, the V gene TRBV7-9; D not certain. This CDR3 is built from 15 residues. The V gene lost 1 base and the J gene lost 2 bases, with 9 bases spanning the gap. CDR1 and CDR2 (germline): SEHNR, FQNEAQ (reference sequence). CDR3 nucleotides: TGTGCCAGCAGCTTAGTGGGCGCAACCTACAATGAGCAGTTCTTC. Its protein product is CASSLVGATYNEQFF.

Only a few counts were recorded for this clone. V usage is TRBV18 and J usage is TRBJ1-1; TRBD1 is a possible D gene (5 bases). The CDR3 runs to 14 residues. CDR1 is KGHSH and CDR2 is LQKENI in the germline V gene. Trimming stripped 6 bases from V and 4 bases from J, with 15 bases between. In DNA form, the CDR3 reads TGTGCCAGCTCTACAGCGGGGGAACGCACTGAAGCTTTCTTT. Translated: CASSTAGERTEAFF.

The rearrangement links TRBV7-6 to TRBJ2-2; 9 bases map to TRBD1. V dropped 5 bases and J dropped 8; count of bases not matched to a gene: 6. CDR3 size: 14 residues. The germline V gene has CDR1 SGHVS and CDR2 FNYEAQ. Here the CDR3 DNA reads TGTGCCAGCAGCCCTGGGACAGGGAGAGGGGAGCTGTTTTTT. Protein: CASSPGTGRGELFF. The full variable domain, with the rest looked up from reference TRBV7-6 and TRBJ2-2, is GAGVSQSPRYKVTKRGQDVALRCDPISGHVSLYWYRQALGQGPEFLTYFNYEAQQDKSGLPNDRFSAERPEGSISTLTIQRTEQRDSAMYRCASSPGTGRGELFFGEGSRLTVL.

The genes are TRBV6-1 and TRBJ2-1; D is unclear. The CDR3 extends over 15 amino acids. V gave up 1 base and J gave up 3 bases, with 10 bases separating them. Germline CDR1 and CDR2: MNHNS and SASEGT. The CDR3 DNA sequence: TGTGCCAGCAGTGAAGGGAAAGCTGGCTACAATGAGCAGTTCTTC. It is translated as CASSEGKAGYNEQFF.

This chain connects TRBV30 to TRBJ2-7, with 9 bases lining up with TRBD1. The CDR3 totals 14 residues. Germline V gene lookup returns CDR1 GTSNPN and CDR2 SVGIG (reference sequence). After removal of 2 bases from V and 3 bases from J, the junction contained 5 bases not matched to a gene. In DNA, the CDR3 is TGTGCCTGGAGTAGGACAGGGGTAAACTACGAGCAGTACTTC. This sequence encodes CAWSRTGVNYEQYF.

The chain joins TRBV7-9 to TRBJ2-7, with 8 bases fitting TRBD1. Trimming cost V 3 bases and J 5 bases; bases outside gene matches: 6. The germline V gene encodes CDR1 SEHNR and CDR2 FQNEAQ (reference sequence). This CDR3 has 14 amino acids. In nucleotides, the CDR3 is TGTGCCAGCAGCTTGCAACAGGGGGTCCACGAGCAGTACTTC. Translated, it gives CASSLQQGVHEQYF.